This T cell receptor beta chain was profiled in a study of shared clonotypes between healthy human individuals. Naive CD8 cells lacked CD45RO and underwent positive selection for CCR7, leaving out terminally differentiated effector memory CD45RA+ cells. V was cut by 1 base and J by 7 bases, with 8 bases left in between. This CDR3 has 12 amino acids. Germline lookup yields CDR1 SGDLS and CDR2 YYNGEE. The test was conducted at deep level. Here immunoSEQ multiplex PCR was the method, and the copy in TCRdb shows in-frame clones only, minus some. This sample has about 2 million clones, with about 94% found just once.

This sequence joins TRBV9 and TRBJ1-2; no reliable D call. Sequencing used naive CD8+ T cells sorted from blood. This receptor was identified in a man aged 18 to 30 in good health. The CDR3 loop is CASSVSTSGYTF. The CDR3 coding sequence is TGTGCCAGCAGCGTATCGACAAGTGGCTACACCTTC.